The TCR beta chain under discussion was sequenced for a study of CD8 T cells in ankylosing spondylitis. Findings and caveats of the study: Matched ankylosing spondylitis synovial fluid reportedly contained a significantly enriched population of disease-linked clones. Roughly eight highly homologous variants made up a TCR beta motif that seemed to typify ankylosing spondylitis blood. Some of these motif variants have turned up before, in reports on reactive arthritis synovial fluid and blood. With a CD8+ phenotype, disease-linked clones were relatively rare in peripheral blood.

The J segment lost 15 bases and the V segment lost 0 bases, leaving 5 bases of the junction unmatched. This CDR3 contains 12 residues. From germline, CDR1 is GTSNPN and CDR2 SVGIG (reference sequence). In making TCR beta libraries, quantitative 5'-RACE with molecular barcodes was used. TCRdb ran MiXCR on the 5' RACE reads and lists one entry per CDR3 protein. Of hundreds of thousands of distinct CDR3 sequences detected, 10% to 15% appear once; the ten largest clones hold 0.51%. In the case of this clonotype: Its target is unknown.

Sequenced: blood, either unsorted or a sorted T cell fraction (not recorded which). This chain links TRBV30 with TRBJ2-1; 10 bases agree with TRBD2. The clonotype originates from a male donor with ankylosing spondylitis. The CDR3 DNA sequence: TGTGCCTGGAGTGTCTCTAGCGGGAGTTCGTTCTTC. This encodes CAWSVSSGSSFF.